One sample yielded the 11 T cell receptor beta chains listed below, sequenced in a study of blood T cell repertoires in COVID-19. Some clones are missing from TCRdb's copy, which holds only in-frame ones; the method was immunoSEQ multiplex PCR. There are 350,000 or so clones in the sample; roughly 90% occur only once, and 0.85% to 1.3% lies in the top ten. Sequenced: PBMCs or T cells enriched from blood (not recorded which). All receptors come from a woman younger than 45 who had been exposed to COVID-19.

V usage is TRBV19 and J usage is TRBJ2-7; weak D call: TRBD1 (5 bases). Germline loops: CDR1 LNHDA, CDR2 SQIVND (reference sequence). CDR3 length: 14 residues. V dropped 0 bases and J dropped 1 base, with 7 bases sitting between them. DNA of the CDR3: TGTGCCAGTAGTATAGATCGACAGTCCTACGAGCAGTACTTC. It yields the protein CASSIDRQSYEQYF.

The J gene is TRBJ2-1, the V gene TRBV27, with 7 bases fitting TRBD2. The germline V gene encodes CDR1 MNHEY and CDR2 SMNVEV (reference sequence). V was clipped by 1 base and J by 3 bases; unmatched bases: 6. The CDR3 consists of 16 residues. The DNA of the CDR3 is TGTGCCAGCAGTTTATTCCGGCTAGCGGTCTACAATGAGCAGTTCTTC. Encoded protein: CASSLFRLAVYNEQFF.

CDR3 sequence reads: CASYREMNTEAFF. Here the CDR3 DNA reads TGTGCCAGCTACAGGGAAATGAACACTGAAGCTTTCTTT. The chain is built from TRBV2 and TRBJ1-1; D might be TRBD1 (6 bases). In germline, CDR1 is SNHLY, CDR2 FYNNEI. V was cut by 8 bases and J by 0 bases, with 10 bases left in between. The CDR3 is 13 residues long.

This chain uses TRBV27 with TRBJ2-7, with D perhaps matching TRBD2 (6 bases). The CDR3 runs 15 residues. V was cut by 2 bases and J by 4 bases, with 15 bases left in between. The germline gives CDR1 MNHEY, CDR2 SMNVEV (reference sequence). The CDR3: CASSLGGKKGYEQYF. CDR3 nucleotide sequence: TGTGCCAGCAGTTTAGGAGGGAAGAAGGGGTACGAGCAGTACTTC.

CDR3: CASSATGLQETQYF. The DNA of the CDR3 is TGTGCCAGCAGTGCCACAGGGTTGCAAGAGACCCAGTACTTC. The chain uses TRBV25-1 and TRBJ2-5; perhaps TRBD1 as D (6 bases). CDR1 and CDR2 (germline): MGHDK, SYGVNS. Between the trimmed V and J ends, which lost 4 bases and 2 bases, there was a span of 11 bases. This CDR3 comprises 14 residues.

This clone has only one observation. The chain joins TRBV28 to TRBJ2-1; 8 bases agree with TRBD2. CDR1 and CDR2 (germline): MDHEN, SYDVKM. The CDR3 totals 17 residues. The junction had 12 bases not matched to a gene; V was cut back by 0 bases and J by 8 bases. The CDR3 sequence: CASSLWRRASGLDEQFF. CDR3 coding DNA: TGTGCCAGCAGTTTATGGAGGCGGGCTAGCGGGTTAGATGAGCAGTTCTTC.

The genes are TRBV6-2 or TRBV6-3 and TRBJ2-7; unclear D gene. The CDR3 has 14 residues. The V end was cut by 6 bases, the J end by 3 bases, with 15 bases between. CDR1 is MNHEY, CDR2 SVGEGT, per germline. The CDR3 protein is CASSFPSSFYEQYF. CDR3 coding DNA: TGTGCCAGCAGCTTCCCCAGTTCCTTCTACGAGCAGTACTTC.

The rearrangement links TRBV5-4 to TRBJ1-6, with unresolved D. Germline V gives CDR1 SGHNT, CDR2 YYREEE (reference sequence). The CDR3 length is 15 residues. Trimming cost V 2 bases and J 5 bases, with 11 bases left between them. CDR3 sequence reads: CASSLGVSDNSPLHF. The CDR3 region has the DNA TGTGCCAGCAGCTTAGGAGTTAGTGATAATTCACCCCTCCACTTT.

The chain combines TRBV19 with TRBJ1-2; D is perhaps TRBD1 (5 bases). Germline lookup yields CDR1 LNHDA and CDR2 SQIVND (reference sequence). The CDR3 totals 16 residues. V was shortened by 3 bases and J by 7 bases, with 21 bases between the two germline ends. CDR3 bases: TGTGCCAGTAGTATCCTCTCAGGGTTTCTTAGCGGTGGCTACACCTTC. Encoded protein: CASSILSGFLSGGYTF.

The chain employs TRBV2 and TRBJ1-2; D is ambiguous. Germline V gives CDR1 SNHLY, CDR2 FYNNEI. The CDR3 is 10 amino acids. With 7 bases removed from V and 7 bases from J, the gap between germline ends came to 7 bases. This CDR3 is CASNGGGYTF. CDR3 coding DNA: TGTGCCAGCAATGGAGGTGGCTACACCTTC. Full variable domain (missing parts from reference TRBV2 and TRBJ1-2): EPEVTQTPSHQVTQMGQEVILRCVPISNHLYFYWYRQILGQKVEFLVSFYNNEISEKSEIFDDQFSVERPDGSNFTLKIRSTKLEDSAMYFCASNGGGYTFGSGTRLTVV.

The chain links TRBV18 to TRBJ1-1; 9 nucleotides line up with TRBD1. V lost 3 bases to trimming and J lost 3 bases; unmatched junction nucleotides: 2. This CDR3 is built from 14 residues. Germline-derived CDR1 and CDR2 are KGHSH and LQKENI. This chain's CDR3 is CASSPGTGHTEAFF. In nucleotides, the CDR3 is TGTGCCAGCTCACCCGGGACAGGGCACACTGAAGCTTTCTTT.